The T cell receptor beta chain described here comes from a study of T cells after yellow fever vaccination. Study as a whole: With SMART-Seq v4 Ultra Low Input, the fractions containing low cell numbers were prepared.

TCRdb re-analysed the 5' RACE reads in MiXCR, keeping a single row per CDR3 protein. This sample yields around 550,000 distinct CDR3 sequences, of which about a fifth are seen a single time; around an eighth belongs to the top ten. Germline values: CDR1 SGHNT, CDR2 YYREEE (reference sequence). The V gene lost 4 bases and the J gene lost 4 bases, with 17 bases spanning the gap. The CDR3 is 16 amino acids. This clonotype was seen more than once but under ten times. Its specificity is not known. The study, taken as a whole, reports: Contaminants from the bulk population, in the form of abundant clonotypes, could be found in FACS-sorted repertoires. The CD4 and CD8 compartments had a small share of their clonotypes in common.

This sample comprised PBMCs, obtained 15 days after the yellow fever booster vaccination. The TCR comes from a man aged 25 to 40 who received the YFV17D yellow fever vaccine. The chain uses TRBV5-4 and TRBJ2-2, with D tentatively TRBD1 (6 bases). CDR3 nucleotides: TGTGCCAGCAGCCCTGACCCAGGGGTTAGCACCGGGGAGCTGTTTTTT. Translation: CASSPDPGVSTGELFF.